This T cell receptor beta chain was identified in a study of CD8 T cells in ankylosing spondylitis. Findings of the study overall: Matched ankylosing spondylitis synovial fluid reportedly contained a significantly enriched population of disease-linked clones. Some of these motif variants have turned up before, in reports on reactive arthritis synovial fluid and blood. The study identified a TCR beta motif of eight highly homologous variants that appeared characteristic of ankylosing spondylitis blood. The authors found the disease-linked clones to be CD8+ and relatively rare in peripheral blood.

TCRdb ran MiXCR on the 5' RACE reads and lists one entry per CDR3 protein. Of about 540,000 distinct CDR3 sequences in the sample, about 13% are singletons; the top ten hold under 7.5%. Regarding this clonotype: The antigen remains unidentified.

The length of the CDR3 is 18 residues. Per germline, CDR1 KGHDR and CDR2 SFDVKD. Unmatched junction bases numbered 8, after V lost 4 bases and J lost 2 bases. Source material: blood, either unsorted or a sorted T cell fraction (not recorded which). The chain employs TRBV24-1 and TRBJ2-3; 13 bases are a match to TRBD2. The sequence derives from a male donor with ankylosing spondylitis. The CDR3 sequence: CATSDWTSGRRSTDTQYF. CDR3 nucleotide sequence: TGTGCCACCAGTGACTGGACTAGCGGGAGACGTTCCACAGATACGCAGTATTTT.